These T cell receptor beta chains were read from a single sample in a study of glioma-infiltrating T cells. TCRdb ran MiXCR on the multiplex PCR reads and lists one entry per CDR3 protein. This repertoire shows more than 100,000 distinct CDR3 sequences, less than 30% found once; its top ten account for 44%. Sequencing input: glioma tissue, nonneoplastic brain tissue, or PBMCs (not recorded which). The receptors were sampled from a human donor with low-grade glioma or glioblastoma, undergoing nonglioma brain surgery, or in good health (not recorded which). Both conserved end residues are part of each CDR3. The D gene is left open where the match is weak. Clone size is stated in some rows and not others, as once, few, many or a class when expanded.

v_call	d_call	j_call	clone_size	cdr3_nt	cdr3_aa
TRBV7-2	-	TRBJ1-2	-	TGTGCCAGCAGCTTGGTTATGTCAGGAAGAGATGGCTACACCTTC	CASSLVMSGRDGYTF
TRBV28	-	TRBJ2-7	many	TGTGCCAGCAGTTTTGGGGGGGCGCAACGCGAGCAGTACTTC	CASSFGGAQREQYF
TRBV4-1	-	TRBJ1-5	many	TGCGCCAGCAGACGACAGGTCGATAGCAATCAGCCCCAGCATTTT	CASRRQVDSNQPQHF
TRBV3-1	-	TRBJ1-1	once	TGTGCCAGCATCCAAATACAGGGTGAAGCTTTCTTT	CASIQIQGEAFF
TRBV10-3	-	TRBJ1-1	many	TGTGCCATCAGTGAATCGTCTTTTGGTTCTGAAGCTTTCTTT	CAISESSFGSEAFF
TRBV29-1	TRBD1	TRBJ1-4	-	TGCAGCGCACCCCGGGACAGCTTACTATCAACTAATGAAAAACTGTTTTTT	CSAPRDSLLSTNEKLFF
TRBV7-2	-	TRBJ1-2	once	TGTGCCGGCAGCTCCGACAGAAACTATGGCTACACCTTC	CAGSSDRNYGYTF
TRBV28	-	TRBJ1-2	once	TGTGACAGTGCGGGCCTTAACTATGGCTACACCTTC	CDSAGLNYGYTF
TRBV6-1	TRBD2	TRBJ2-3	many	TGTGCCAGCAGTCCCGGTGGATTTGGGCGGGGGGGCCCACGGAATACGCAGTATTTT	CASSPGGFGRGGPRNTQYF
TRBV6-2/TRBV6-3	-	TRBJ2-7	-	TGTGCCAGCAGCTACAGGGCCCCATCCCACTACGAGCAGTACTTC	CASSYRAPSHYEQYF
TRBV20-1	-	TRBJ1-5	-	TGCAGTGCTAGGGGGGGGAATCAGCCCCAGCATTTT	CSARGGNQPQHF
TRBV5-1	-	TRBJ2-5	-	TGCGCCAGCAGCTTGGGGGCTACGATCCTAGAGACCCAGTACTTC	CASSLGATILETQYF
TRBV24-1	-	TRBJ2-3	many	TGTGCCACCAGTGGTGGGGGGCCGGATACGCAGTATTTT	CATSGGGPDTQYF
TRBV6-1	-	TRBJ1-5	many	TGTGCCAGCAGTTATTCCGCCGGGGGCAATCAGCCCCAGCATTTT	CASSYSAGGNQPQHF
TRBV7-8	-	TRBJ2-5	-	TGTGCCAGCAGCTTCGGGTCAGGCGAAGAGACCCAGTACTTC	CASSFGSGEETQYF
TRBV7-2	-	TRBJ2-7	-	TGTGCCAGCAGCTTAGGAATTCGGGCACAGCAGTACTTC	CASSLGIRAQQYF
TRBV19	-	TRBJ1-3	few	TGTGCCAGTACCCTCTGGGGGCCCGCCTCTGGAAACACCATATATTTT	CASTLWGPASGNTIYF
TRBV2	TRBD1	TRBJ1-6	many	TGTGCCAGCGTGGAGTCCGGACAGGAAAATTCACCCCTCCACTTT	CASVESGQENSPLHF
TRBV12-3/TRBV12-4	-	TRBJ1-5	many	TGTGCCAGCAGTTTAACAGATAATCAGCCCCAGCATTTT	CASSLTDNQPQHF
TRBV6-1	-	TRBJ2-7	-	TGTGCCAGCAGAGCACAGCAGAACGAGCAGTACTTC	CASRAQQNEQYF
TRBV6-1	TRBD1	TRBJ2-1	many	TGTGCCAGCAGTGAAGGGCAGGGGGCCGGCGGCAATGAGCAGTTCTTC	CASSEGQGAGGNEQFF
TRBV7-6	-	TRBJ2-7	many	TGTGCCAGCAGCTTAATGAACGAGCAGTACTTC	CASSLMNEQYF
TRBV3-1	-	TRBJ1-5	many	TGTGCCAGCAGCTTCGGACAGAAGGGAATGCCCCAGCATTTT	CASSFGQKGMPQHF
TRBV28	-	TRBJ1-1	many	TGTGCCAGCAGGCCGGGTTTTGCCACTGAAGCTTTCTTT	CASRPGFATEAFF
TRBV4-1	-	TRBJ1-5	many	TGCGCCAGCAGCCAGGCCCCGGGAGGAGGCAATCAGCCCCAGCATTTT	CASSQAPGGGNQPQHF
TRBV30	-	TRBJ1-5	few	TGTGCCTGGAGTGGTTCGACGGGTAATCAGCCCCAGCATTTT	CAWSGSTGNQPQHF
TRBV28	-	TRBJ2-7	few	TGTGCCAGCGGGCCGAGGGGGAAAACCTACGAGCAGTACTTC	CASGPRGKTYEQYF
TRBV6-2/TRBV6-3	-	TRBJ2-5	-	TGTGCCAGCAGTTACTCGACCGGGGTTGGAGAGACCCAGTACTTC	CASSYSTGVGETQYF
TRBV7-2	TRBD1	TRBJ2-1	-	TGTGCCAGCAGCACCCAGGGGGCAGGGTACAATGAGCAGTTCTTC	CASSTQGAGYNEQFF
TRBV18	-	TRBJ1-1	many	TGTGCCAGCTCACCAGTACCAGGGGCAGGCACTGAAGCTTTCTTT	CASSPVPGAGTEAFF
TRBV27	TRBD1	TRBJ2-7	medium-sized	TGTGCCAGCAGGTGGACAGGGGGCTACGAGCAGTACTTC	CASRWTGGYEQYF
TRBV6-1	-	TRBJ1-4	many	TGTGCCAGCAGTGTGGAGCCGGAGGAAAAACTGTTTTTT	CASSVEPEEKLFF
TRBV7-9	-	TRBJ2-1	many	TGTGCCAGCAGCTTAGGGCCCCAAGGGGAGTTCTTC	CASSLGPQGEFF
TRBV7-9	-	TRBJ1-4	few	TGTGCCAGCAGCTTACCAGCAGGCGAAAAACTGTTTTTT	CASSLPAGEKLFF
TRBV20-1	TRBD2	TRBJ2-5	-	TGCAGTGTTCCGCTAGCGGGGGGGGTTGAGACCCAGTACTTC	CSVPLAGGVETQYF
TRBV4-1	TRBD2	TRBJ2-1	many	TGCGCCAGCAGCCTACTAGCGGGGGGTGAGCAGTTCTTC	CASSLLAGGEQFF
TRBV25-1	-	TRBJ2-7	many	TGTGCCAGCAGTGAATATGGGGGGAGTAAGTACGAGCAGTACTTC	CASSEYGGSKYEQYF
TRBV12-3/TRBV12-4	TRBD1	TRBJ2-7	-	TGTGCCAGCGGGACAGGGCCCTACGAGCAGTACTTC	CASGTGPYEQYF
TRBV6-1	TRBD2	TRBJ2-3	many	TGTGCCAGCGACCGGGGGGGGGATAGCACAGATACGCAGTATTTT	CASDRGGDSTDTQYF
TRBV7-2	-	TRBJ2-3	few	TGTGCCAGCAGCTTAGGGGGGGGCCGCACAGATACGCAGTATTTT	CASSLGGGRTDTQYF
TRBV28	-	TRBJ2-1	-	TGTGCCAGCAGTCCCTCAACCCCGACAGTCTACGATCAGTTCTTC	CASSPSTPTVYDQFF
TRBV19	TRBD1	TRBJ2-2	few	TGTGCCAGTATATCGGACAGGGTGAACACCGGGGAGCTGTTTTTT	CASISDRVNTGELFF
TRBV10-3	-	TRBJ1-2	-	TGTGCCATCAGTGAGGATATAAACTATGACTACACCTTC	CAISEDINYDYTF
TRBV27	-	TRBJ2-4	many	TGTGCCAGCAGAACTGACCGAACGAGAGCCAAAAACATTCAGTACTTC	CASRTDRTRAKNIQYF
TRBV6-9	-	TRBJ1-5	-	TGTGCCAGCAGTTATGGTATAGGGGGAAATCGGCCCCAGCATTTT	CASSYGIGGNRPQHF
TRBV7-2	-	TRBJ2-7	many	TGTGCCAGCAGCCCAGGTTTCGGACCCTACGAGCAGTACTTC	CASSPGFGPYEQYF
TRBV12-3/TRBV12-4	-	TRBJ2-1	many	TGTGCCAGCAGTTTAGGGACATTCAATGAGCAGTTCTTC	CASSLGTFNEQFF